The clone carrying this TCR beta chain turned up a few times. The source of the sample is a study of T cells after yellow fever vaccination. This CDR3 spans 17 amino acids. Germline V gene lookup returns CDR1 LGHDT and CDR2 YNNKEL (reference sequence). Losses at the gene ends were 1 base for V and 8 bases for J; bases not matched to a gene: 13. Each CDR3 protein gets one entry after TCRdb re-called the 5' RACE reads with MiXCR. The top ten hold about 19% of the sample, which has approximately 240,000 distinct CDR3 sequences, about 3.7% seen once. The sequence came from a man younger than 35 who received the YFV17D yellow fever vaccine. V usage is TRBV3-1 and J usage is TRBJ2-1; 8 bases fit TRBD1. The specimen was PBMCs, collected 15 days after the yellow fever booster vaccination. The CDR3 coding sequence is TGTGCCAGCAGCCAAGGAAGACGACAGGGGTTTAGGTATGAGCAGTTCTTC. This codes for CASSQGRRQGFRYEQFF.